The 29 T cell receptor beta chains presented below share a single source sample, sequenced in a study of T-cell reconstitution after alpha-beta-depleted transplantation in children (dated by TCRdb to the mid-2010s). The treatment or condition label here, explained by the study, means: allogeneic hematopoietic cell transplantation with graft depleted of TCRalphabeta T cells and CD19 B cells. The library was built by means of PCR. Data came from an Illumina HiSeq 2500. TCR library preparation used molecular barcoding, with unique molecular identifiers applied to normalize quantification of the TCRbeta repertoire. TCRdb reanalyzed the raw reads on its own, using fastp at Q25 for trimming and MiXCR for clone calling, and kept in-frame beta chains. Each entry is one CDR3 protein sequence, shown with its most common DNA and genes. Within this sample are around 440,000 distinct CDR3 sequences, with 10% of them counted one time only. The leading ten clones occupy 2% of the sample.

The sample here was PBMCs, taken before TCRalphabeta/CD19-depleted stem cell transplant. The receptors were sampled from a child aged 2 to 10 with inherited bone marrow failure, due to receive a stem cell transplant.

The chain couples TRBV3-1 to TRBJ1-1; D remains ambiguous. The V gene's germline CDR1 is LGHDT and CDR2 YNNKEL (reference sequence). V lost 0 bases and J lost 4, with 12 bases in between. This CDR3 contains 15 residues. CDR3 nucleotides: TGTGCCAGCAGCCAAGATGAGTTAATTGGCACTGAAGCTTTCTTT. Encoded protein: CASSQDELIGTEAFF.

This clonotype was observed at least ten times. The J gene is TRBJ2-3, the V gene TRBV5-1, with TRBD2 matching over 7 bases. There are 15 residues in the CDR3. V dropped 0 bases and J dropped 6; count of bases not matched to a gene: 7. Germline V gives CDR1 SGHRS, CDR2 YFSETQ. Written as DNA, the CDR3 is TGCGCCAGCAGCTTGGCTAGCGGCCCCGGGGATACGCAGTATTTT. It is translated as CASSLASGPGDTQYF.

This clonotype has a count of ten or more. V and J are TRBV5-1 and TRBJ1-1; the D gene is possibly TRBD1 (6 bases). There are 16 residues in the CDR3. Germline-derived CDR1 and CDR2 are SGHRS and YFSETQ. Trimming removed 5 bases from V and 5 bases from J, with 22 bases in between. The CDR3 here is CASSPQGLIGGTEAFF. The CDR3 bases are TGCGCCAGCAGTCCCCAGGGGCTCATAGGAGGGACTGAAGCTTTCTTT.

This clonotype was picked up a small number of times. The gene calls are TRBV6-5 and TRBJ1-5; no reliable D call. With 1 base removed from V and 5 bases from J, the gap between germline ends came to 6 bases. CDR1 is MNHEY, CDR2 SVGAGI, per germline. CDR3 length: 13 residues. CDR3 residues: CASSYWADQPQHF. CDR3 sequence (DNA): TGTGCCAGCAGTTACTGGGCAGATCAGCCCCAGCATTTT.

This clonotype was seen ten or more times. The J gene is TRBJ2-1, the V gene TRBV4-3; tentatively, D is TRBD2 (6 bases). Germline V gene data show CDR1 as LGHNA and CDR2 as YSLEER. The CDR3 spans 17 residues. The V end was cut by 0 bases, the J end by 2 bases, with 14 bases between. CDR3 amino acids: CASSQDPEGGAYNEQFF. In nucleotides, the CDR3 is TGCGCCAGCAGCCAAGATCCTGAGGGAGGCGCCTACAATGAGCAGTTCTTC.

The genes are TRBV20-1 and TRBJ1-1; 7 nucleotides line up with TRBD1. This CDR3 is built from 14 residues. Germline CDR1 and CDR2: DFQATT and SNEGSKA (reference sequence). J gave up 4 bases and V 3 bases, and 8 bases lay outside the gene matches. DNA for the CDR3: TGCAGTGCTAGTCCAAGACAGGGTAGCACTGAAGCTTTCTTT. Translation gives CSASPRQGSTEAFF.

This clonotype was seen a few times. Here the CDR3 DNA reads TGTGCCAGCAGCCCGTCGGGCAGGGACGGTTGGGATAGTTATGGCTACACCTTC. Translated: CASSPSGRDGWDSYGYTF. This chain uses TRBV11-2 with TRBJ1-2, with a possible D match to TRBD1 (5 bases). The V end lost 5 bases, the J end lost 5 bases, and 27 bases lay between the germline ends. The CDR3 runs to 18 residues. The germline CDR1 and CDR2 sequences are SGHAT and FQNNGV.

This clonotype was picked up many times. The genes are TRBV5-1 and TRBJ2-7; tentatively, D is TRBD1 (6 bases). There are 15 residues in the CDR3. V was trimmed by 3 bases and J by 3 bases, leaving 16 bases between them. Germline CDR1 is SGHRS and CDR2 is YFSETQ. The CDR3 coding sequence is TGCGCCAGCAGCTGGGACCGGGACACCGGCTACGAGCAGTACTTC. Its protein is CASSWDRDTGYEQYF. The full variable domain, its missing parts supplied by reference TRBV5-1 and TRBJ2-7, is KAGVTQTPRYLIKTRGQQVTLSCSPISGHRSVSWYQQTPGQGLQFLFEYFSETQRNKGNFPGRFSGRQFSNSRSEMNVSTLELGDSALYLCASSWDRDTGYEQYFGPGTRLTVT.

A single count supports this clonotype. A read error may explain this, as a much larger clone is one base away. V is TRBV3-1 and J is TRBJ2-3; D is unresolved. The CDR3 is 19 amino acids. Trimming removed 4 bases from V and 2 bases from J, with 25 bases in between. The germline gives CDR1 LGHDT, CDR2 YNNKEL (reference sequence). The chain's CDR3 is CASSLKTAPVISTTDTQYF. Written as DNA, the CDR3 is TGTGCCAGCAGCCTTAAGACGGCGCCCGTGATATCTACCACAGATACGCAGTATTTT.

The chain carries TRBV20-1 and TRBJ2-6; 10 positions agree with TRBD2. Germline loops: CDR1 DFQATT, CDR2 SNEGSKA (reference sequence). Unmatched junction bases numbered 5, after V lost 6 bases and J lost 0 bases. The CDR3 consists of 16 residues. CDR3 in amino acids: CSALAGGDSGANVLTF. The DNA of the CDR3 is TGCAGTGCCTTAGCGGGAGGCGACTCTGGGGCCAACGTCCTGACTTTC.

This clonotype appeared a few times. The V and J genes are TRBV28 and TRBJ2-1, with 11 bases fitting TRBD2. The V segment lost 5 bases and the J segment 6 bases; nucleotides outside the gene matches: 6. Germline CDR1 MDHEN, CDR2 SYDVKM. This CDR3 contains 15 residues. The DNA for the CDR3 is TGTGCCAGCAGTCGATCTAGCGGGAGGACCAATGAGCAGTTCTTC. Translation gives CASSRSSGRTNEQFF.

At least ten counts were recorded for this clonotype. As DNA, the CDR3 is TGTGCCAGCAGTCGGGGACTAGCGGGAGGTCTTATCTATGAGCAGTTCTTC. Its protein product is CASSRGLAGGLIYEQFF. V usage is TRBV6-2 or TRBV6-3 and J usage is TRBJ2-1; 15 bases line up with TRBD2. This CDR3 contains 17 residues. V shed 5 bases, J shed 8 bases, and the junction held 10 bases outside the gene matches. In germline, CDR1 is MNHEY, CDR2 SVGEGT.

This clonotype was found many times. V is TRBV15 and J is TRBJ2-1; 13 nucleotides match TRBD2. This CDR3 contains 16 residues. From germline, CDR1 is LNHNV and CDR2 YYDKDF (reference sequence). V shed 2 bases and J 6 bases; nucleotides not matched to a gene: 4. In DNA, the CDR3 is TGTGCCACCAGCAGACTCGGACTAGCGGGAGTCAATGAGCAGTTCTTC. Translated, it gives CATSRLGLAGVNEQFF.

This clonotype was found many times. This chain connects TRBV27 to TRBJ2-7, with unresolved D. Trimming took 2 bases from V and 0 from J, leaving 8 bases between them. The CDR3 has 14 residues. The germline V gene encodes CDR1 MNHEY and CDR2 SMNVEV (reference sequence). For the CDR3, the DNA is TGTGCCAGCAGTTTAAAGGGTAGCTCCTACGAGCAGTACTTC. Protein product: CASSLKGSSYEQYF.

This clonotype was observed at least ten times. This sequence joins TRBV28 and TRBJ1-1, with D hard to call. CDR1 and CDR2 (germline): MDHEN, SYDVKM. V was pared by 7 bases and J by 6 bases, with 15 bases between. This CDR3 contains 13 residues. In nucleotides, the CDR3 is TGTGCCAGCACCTCAGGTTTGGGGTCTGAAGCTTTCTTT. It translates to CASTSGLGSEAFF. Full variable domain (remainder filled in from reference TRBV28 and TRBJ1-1): DVKVTQSSRYLVKRTGEKVFLECVQDMDHENMFWYRQDPGLGLRLIYFSYDVKMKEKGDIPEGYSVSREKKERFSLILESASTNQTSMYLCASTSGLGSEAFFGQGTRLTVV.

This clonotype was picked up many times. V is TRBV28 and J is TRBJ2-2; D is uncertain. The germline V gene has CDR1 MDHEN and CDR2 SYDVKM. V lost 3 bases and J 4 bases, leaving 9 bases between the germline ends. The CDR3 covers 14 residues. The CDR3 sequence: CASSFRLGTGELFF. DNA of the CDR3: TGTGCCAGCAGTTTCCGGCTGGGCACCGGGGAGCTGTTTTTT.

The rearrangement links TRBV12-3 or TRBV12-4 to TRBJ2-7, with D possibly being TRBD2 (6 bases). Trimming took off 4 bases at V and 5 bases at J, with 18 bases between the two ends. The CDR3 runs 15 residues. CDR3 sequence (DNA): TGTGCCAGCAGTTCCATCAGACTAGGTAGGGACGAGCAGTACTTC. This codes for CASSSIRLGRDEQYF.

This clonotype showed up many times. The rearrangement links TRBV12-3 or TRBV12-4 to TRBJ2-1, with D perhaps matching TRBD2 (7 bases). CDR3 length: 13 amino acids. Trimming shortened V by 3 bases and J by 8 bases, and 11 bases separated the two germline ends. Written as DNA, the CDR3 is TGTGCCAGCAGTTTTTCGGGGGGCGATGAGCAGTTCTTC. Translated, it gives CASSFSGGDEQFF.

This clonotype has at least ten counts. CDR3 protein: CASSLMADSSYEQYF. CDR3 DNA sequence: TGTGCCAGCAGTTTAATGGCGGATAGCTCCTACGAGCAGTACTTC. The chain carries TRBV28 and TRBJ2-7; no clear D. V lost 2 bases and J lost 0, with 11 bases in between. Germline CDR1 reads MDHEN; CDR2 reads SYDVKM. The CDR3 has 15 amino acids.

This clonotype was detected ten times or more. The V and J genes are TRBV29-1 and TRBJ2-7; weak D call: TRBD1 (7 bases). The CDR3 loop spans 12 amino acids. V lost 6 bases, J lost 4 bases, and 13 bases lay in between. Looked up from germline, CDR1 is SQVTM and CDR2 is ANQGSEA. This CDR3 reads CSVGGAGYEQYF. The CDR3 DNA reads as TGCAGCGTAGGGGGCGCGGGGTACGAGCAGTACTTC.

This clonotype was observed many times. The chain is built from TRBV27 and TRBJ1-1; possibly TRBD1 for D (5 bases). The CDR3 is 14 residues long. Germline lookup yields CDR1 MNHEY and CDR2 SMNVEV (reference sequence). Trimming removed 4 bases at V and 1 base at J, with 10 bases between. The CDR3, as DNA: TGTGCCAGCAGTTCGCGGACACCGAACACTGAAGCTTTCTTT. It yields the protein CASSSRTPNTEAFF.

This clonotype was counted at least ten times. J is TRBJ2-7 and V is TRBV10-3; either TRBD1 or TRBD2 may supply D (6 bases each). The length of the CDR3 is 14 residues. Germline CDR1 reads ENHRY; CDR2 reads SYGVKD. The V gene lost 7 bases and the J gene lost 5 bases, with 18 bases spanning the gap. The DNA of the CDR3 is TGTGCCATCAATAGCCAAGGGGGGTTGGACGAGCAGTACTTC. Translating gives CAINSQGGLDEQYF.

CDR3 protein: CASSSAAGQVAYEQFF. CDR3 nucleotide sequence: TGTGCCAGCAGCTCCGCAGCGGGACAGGTTGCGTATGAGCAGTTCTTC. The chain carries TRBV21-1 and TRBJ2-1; TRBD1 is the table's D call, not checked against the DNA. TRBV21-1 is annotated as a pseudogene. CDR3 length: 16 amino acids.

This clonotype was observed at least ten times. The V call is TRBV6-5, the J call TRBJ2-2; no clear D. The CDR3 length is 15 residues. Trimming removed 0 bases at V and 4 bases at J, with 9 bases between. Germline V gene lookup returns CDR1 MNHEY and CDR2 SVGAGI. The DNA of the CDR3 is TGTGCCAGCAGTTACTCGAACACCCCCACCGGGGAGCTGTTTTTT. As protein: CASSYSNTPTGELFF.

This clonotype showed up just a few times. The genes are TRBV3-1 and TRBJ2-5, with 9 nucleotides matching TRBD2. Per the germline V gene, CDR1 is LGHDT and CDR2 is YNNKEL (reference sequence). The CDR3 length is 15 residues. V lost 2 bases and J lost 5; bases outside the gene matches: 6. CDR3: CASSQRGTSKETQYF. The CDR3 DNA reads TGTGCCAGCAGCCAACGTGGGACTAGCAAGGAGACCCAGTACTTC.

The rearrangement uses TRBV30 and TRBJ2-7; D uncertain. CDR1 and CDR2 from the germline V gene are GTSNPN and SVGIG (reference sequence). This CDR3 region has 13 residues. V lost 2 bases, J lost 2 bases, and 10 bases lay in between. The CDR3 loop reads CAWSKTQAYEQYF. CDR3 nucleotides: TGTGCCTGGAGTAAGACCCAAGCCTACGAGCAGTACTTC.

About this clonotype itself: A read error is possible here, since a much larger clone lies one base away. The V and J genes are TRBV4-3 and TRBJ2-5; D uncertain. Germline CDR1 LGHNA, CDR2 YSLEER. The CDR3 is 17 amino acids. This CDR3 reads CASSQDRPPAYQEAQYF. CDR3 sequence (DNA): TGCGCCAGCAGCCAAGATCGACCCCCCGCGTACCAAGAGGCCCAGTACTTC.

The chain joins TRBV19 to TRBJ2-2; D is ambiguous. The V end was cut by 8 bases, the J end by 3 bases, with 13 bases between. The germline CDR1 and CDR2 sequences are LNHDA and SQIVND (reference sequence). This CDR3 contains 14 residues. The CDR3 sequence is CASHGHSYTGELFF. The CDR3 nucleotides read TGTGCCAGTCACGGGCATTCCTACACCGGGGAGCTGTTTTTT.

This clonotype appeared many times. This CDR3 reads CASSKGTSGRANTQYF. The CDR3 DNA is TGTGCCAGCAGTAAAGGGACTAGCGGGAGGGCCAATACGCAGTATTTT. The chain employs TRBV27 and TRBJ2-3; TRBD2 matches 16 bases. CDR3 size: 16 residues. V lost 5 bases and J lost 7; bases outside the gene matches: 6. The V gene's germline CDR1 is MNHEY and CDR2 SMNVEV (reference sequence).